This entry concerns a single TCR beta chain. TCRdb's table, derived via immunoSEQ multiplex PCR, lists solely in-frame clones and lacks some. Of some 87,000 clones listed, around 90% are singletons. This entry comes from a study of blood T cell repertoires in COVID-19. Study-wide context: Sites across the United States, Italy and Spain contributed samples from acute and convalescent COVID-19. Sample material is recorded as cDNA or gDNA derived from T cells, B-cell-depleted T cells, or PBMCs.

This receptor was taken from a human donor with COVID-19, enrolled during active disease. The donor label of this sample is uncertain. Sequencing used peripheral blood.

In nucleotides, the CDR3 is TGCAGCGTTAAAACAGGGGAAGATTCACCCCTCCACTTT. It translates to CSVKTGEDSPLHF. V and J are TRBV29-1 and TRBJ1-6; 7 bases match TRBD1. Germline V lookup: CDR1 SQVTM, CDR2 ANQGSEA. The CDR3 length is 13 residues. Losses at the gene ends were 5 bases for V and 8 bases for J; bases not matched to a gene: 6. The full variable domain, its missing parts supplied by reference TRBV29-1 and TRBJ1-6, is SAVISQKPSRDICQRGTSLTIQCQVDSQVTMMFWYRQQPGQSLTLIATANQGSEATYESGFVIDKFPISRPNLTFSTLTVSNMSPEDSSIYLCSVKTGEDSPLHFGNGTRLTVT.